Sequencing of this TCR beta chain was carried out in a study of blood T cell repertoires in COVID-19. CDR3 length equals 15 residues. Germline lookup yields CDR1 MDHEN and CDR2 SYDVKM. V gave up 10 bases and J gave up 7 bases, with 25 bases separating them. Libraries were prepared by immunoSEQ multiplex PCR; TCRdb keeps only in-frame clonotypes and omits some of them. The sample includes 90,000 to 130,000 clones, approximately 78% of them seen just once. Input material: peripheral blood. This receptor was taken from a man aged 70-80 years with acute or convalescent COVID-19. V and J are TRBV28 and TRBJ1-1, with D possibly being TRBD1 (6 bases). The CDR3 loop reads CATKAGGQKRGEAFF. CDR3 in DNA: TGTGCCACCAAAGCGGGGGGCCAGAAGCGGGGTGAAGCTTTCTTT.